Shown below are 21 T cell receptor beta chains from a single sample sequenced in a study of blood T cells in healthy people across ages. A sample-barcoded 5' primer and a J-beta primer mix were used in a second PCR of roughly 6 to 12 cycles. TCRdb recomputed calls from the 5' RACE reads with MiXCR, one row per CDR3 protein. Of about 1 million distinct CDR3 sequences in the sample, under 55% were seen once. Sequencing input: blood. Every receptor here comes from a woman aged 60-75 years in good health.

This clonotype was seen a few times. This chain uses TRBV18 with TRBJ1-5; 7 positions agree with TRBD1. The germline gives CDR1 KGHSH, CDR2 LQKENI. The CDR3 has 14 amino acids. V shed 3 bases and J 5 bases; nucleotides not matched to a gene: 4. In DNA, the CDR3 is TGTGCCAGCTCACCCGACAGGGCAGATCAGCCCCAGCATTTT. Protein sequence: CASSPDRADQPQHF.

This clonotype was observed a few times. The V and J genes are TRBV5-1 and TRBJ2-1; perhaps TRBD1 as D (6 bases). V lost 3 bases to trimming and J lost 6 bases, with 19 bases between them. This CDR3 has 16 residues. The germline gives CDR1 SGHRS, CDR2 YFSETQ. The CDR3 region is CASSYWDTPAGNEQFF. CDR3 nucleotides: TGCGCCAGCAGCTACTGGGACACCCCGGCGGGCAATGAGCAGTTCTTC. The entire variable domain, with the rest obtained from reference TRBV5-1 and TRBJ2-1, is as follows: KAGVTQTPRYLIKTRGQQVTLSCSPISGHRSVSWYQQTPGQGLQFLFEYFSETQRNKGNFPGRFSGRQFSNSRSEMNVSTLELGDSALYLCASSYWDTPAGNEQFFGPGTRLTVL.

The chain recombines TRBV10-2 with TRBJ1-6; 7 bases are shared with TRBD1. CDR3 length equals 15 residues. The germline V gene has CDR1 WSHSY and CDR2 SAAADI. Trimming at V came to 4 bases and at J to 7 bases, leaving 7 bases not matched to a gene. CDR3 residues: CASSGRGTVNSPLHF. DNA of the CDR3: TGCGCCAGCAGTGGGAGAGGGACAGTAAATTCACCCCTCCACTTT.

The V and J genes are TRBV11-2 and TRBJ1-2; TRBD1 agrees at 10 bases. CDR3 length equals 16 residues. V lost 0 bases to trimming and J lost 8 bases; unmatched junction nucleotides: 9. Germline V gene lookup returns CDR1 SGHAT and CDR2 FQNNGV. The CDR3 spells CASSLDRWDRGAGYTF. Written as DNA, the CDR3 is TGTGCCAGCAGCTTAGATAGGTGGGACAGGGGAGCAGGCTACACCTTC.

This clonotype has only one observation. Germline and junction disagree at one end, which may indicate a read error. The gene calls are TRBV28 and TRBJ1-6, with D hard to call. This CDR3 spans 12 amino acids. Germline values: CDR1 MDHEN, CDR2 SYDVKM. CDR3 loop: CASASGPSPPHF. Here the CDR3 DNA reads TGTGCCAGCGCATCGGGCCCTTCACCCCCCCACTTT.

The chain uses TRBV7-8 and TRBJ2-5, with D perhaps matching TRBD1 (5 bases). This CDR3 has 13 amino acids. Trimming left V 5 bases short and J 3 bases short, with 10 bases between. CDR1 is SGHVS, CDR2 FQNEAQ, per germline. CDR3: CASSIDSEETQYF. CDR3 sequence (DNA): TGTGCCAGCAGCATCGACAGCGAAGAGACCCAGTACTTC.

The rearrangement uses TRBV2 and TRBJ2-7; 10 bases line up with TRBD1. Per germline, CDR1 SNHLY and CDR2 FYNNEI. V lost 8 bases to trimming and J lost 2 bases; unmatched junction nucleotides: 6. The length of the CDR3 is 14 residues. CDR3: CASALGQGTYEQYF. The CDR3 nucleotides are TGTGCCAGCGCCCTGGGACAGGGGACCTACGAGCAGTACTTC.

Remarks on this clonotype: The germline gene is not matched at one end of the junction; a read error may be the cause. The V gene is TRBV20-1, the J gene TRBJ2-3; 11 bases are shared with TRBD1. Germline assignment: CDR1 DFQATT and CDR2 SNEGSKA (reference sequence). The CDR3 extends over 14 amino acids. The chain's CDR3 is CSAQGTGGADAQYF. DNA for the CDR3: TGCAGTGCGCAAGGGACAGGGGGGGCAGATGCGCAGTATTTT.

V is TRBV6-1 and J is TRBJ1-4; possibly TRBD1 for D (5 bases). V dropped 4 bases and J dropped 8 bases, with 17 bases sitting between them. Germline CDR1 and CDR2: MNHNS and SASEGT. CDR3 length: 15 amino acids. DNA of the CDR3: TGTGCCAGCAGTGGACAGCGGGGTGGAGGGGAAAAACTGTTTTTT. Its translation is CASSGQRGGGEKLFF.

This chain links TRBV12-5 with TRBJ2-2; D ambiguous. V was cut by 5 bases and J by 7 bases, with 8 bases left in between. This CDR3 contains 12 residues. Per the germline V gene, CDR1 is LGHNT and CDR2 is FRNRAP. CDR3 region: CASGPPDGELFF. In nucleotides, the CDR3 is TGTGCTAGTGGTCCTCCGGACGGGGAGCTGTTTTTT.

The V call is TRBV14, the J call TRBJ2-1; TRBD2 matches 11 bases. With 4 bases clipped from V and 6 bases from J, the junction kept 8 bases outside the gene matches. Germline values: CDR1 SGHDN, CDR2 FVKESK. The CDR3 has 16 amino acids. This chain's CDR3 is CASSLSGRASGNEQFF. CDR3 DNA sequence: TGTGCCAGCAGCCTTAGCGGGAGGGCCTCTGGCAATGAGCAGTTCTTC.

In this sample, this clonotype turned up a few times. The chain employs TRBV3-1 and TRBJ2-1, with D possibly matching TRBD2 (5 bases). Between the trimmed V and J ends, which lost 5 bases and 9 bases, there was a span of 23 bases. The CDR3 totals 16 residues. The V gene's germline CDR1 is LGHDT and CDR2 YNNKEL (reference sequence). The CDR3 loop reads CASSSQERRLFSEQFF. The CDR3 region has the DNA TGTGCCAGCAGCTCCCAGGAGCGGCGGTTATTTAGTGAGCAGTTCTTC.

This clonotype has more than one count but fewer than ten. The gene calls are TRBV6-2 or TRBV6-3 and TRBJ2-7, with a tentative D call TRBD1 (6 bases). CDR3 length equals 12 residues. Trimming took 6 bases from V and 5 from J, leaving 11 bases between them. Germline CDR1 and CDR2: MNHEY and SVGEGT. The CDR3 here is CASSQGTHEQYF. In DNA, the CDR3 is TGTGCCAGCAGCCAGGGGACGCACGAGCAGTACTTC.

The chain has TRBV7-6 and TRBJ1-6; D uncertain. Germline loops: CDR1 SGHVS, CDR2 FNYEAQ. The CDR3 is 19 amino acids. V was cut by 0 bases and J by 2 bases, with 17 bases left in between. The chain's CDR3 is CASSLAGEGALPYNSPLHF. DNA for the CDR3: TGTGCCAGCAGCTTAGCAGGAGAAGGAGCGCTCCCCTATAATTCACCCCTCCACTTT.

About this clonotype itself: A much larger clone lies one base from this, so it may be a read error. The chain is built from TRBV12-3 or TRBV12-4 and TRBJ2-4; D gene ambiguous. This CDR3 is built from 11 residues. With 9 bases removed from V and 15 bases from J, the gap between germline ends came to 18 bases. CDR3 protein: CASAVGYERYF. The DNA of the CDR3 is TGTGCCAGTGCTGTGGGTTACGAGCGGTACTTC.

This clonotype has a handful of counts. V is TRBV30 and J is TRBJ2-6; D is possibly TRBD2 (5 bases). The CDR3 runs 16 residues. Germline V gene data show CDR1 as GTSNPN and CDR2 as SVGIG (reference sequence). The V gene lost 6 bases and the J gene lost 0 bases, with 15 bases spanning the gap. The CDR3 loop reads CACRGLHSSGANVLTF. DNA of the CDR3: TGTGCCTGTCGAGGACTTCACAGCTCTGGGGCCAACGTCCTGACTTTC.

The chain has TRBV28 and TRBJ1-5, with TRBD1 as a possible D gene (6 bases). The ends were cut back, 5 bases at V and 6 bases at J, with 8 bases in the middle. Germline V gene sequence: CDR1 MDHEN, CDR2 SYDVKM. The CDR3 extends over 12 amino acids. CDR3 protein: CASSEGGQPQHF. The CDR3 bases are TGTGCCAGCAGTGAGGGGGGTCAGCCCCAGCATTTT.

J is TRBJ2-1 and V is TRBV3-1, with 12 bases that match TRBD2. V lost 1 base, J lost 8 bases, and 3 bases stayed unmatched. The germline V gene has CDR1 LGHDT and CDR2 YNNKEL (reference sequence). The CDR3 loop spans 15 amino acids. CDR3 nucleotides: TGTGCCAGCAGCCAAGGACTAGCGGGAGCGTATGAGCAGTTCTTC. This gives the protein CASSQGLAGAYEQFF.

This clonotype was detected a few times. V is TRBV18 and J is TRBJ1-2; 10 positions agree with TRBD1. The V and J ends lost 4 bases and 8 bases, in that order; junction bases with no gene match: 4. The CDR3 is 13 amino acids. CDR1 is KGHSH and CDR2 is LQKENI in the germline V gene. The CDR3 DNA is TGTGCCAGCTCACGACAGGGGGCTAACGGCTACACCTTC. It yields the protein CASSRQGANGYTF.

This clonotype turned up a few times. The CDR3 bases are TGCAGTGCCCACTCAGGGGGTAGGGAGCAGTACTTC. Its protein product is CSAHSGGREQYF. The chain combines TRBV20-1 with TRBJ2-5, with 7 bases aligning to TRBD1. CDR3 size: 12 residues. The germline V gene encodes CDR1 DFQATT and CDR2 SNEGSKA (reference sequence). The V and J ends lost 6 bases and 11 bases, in that order; junction bases with no gene match: 12.

The chain joins TRBV7-2 to TRBJ2-7; D remains unclear. Trimming took off 0 bases at V and 7 bases at J, with 13 bases between the two ends. This CDR3 contains 14 residues. Per germline, CDR1 SGHTA and CDR2 FQGNSA. The chain's CDR3 is CASSLALPGREQYF. CDR3 in DNA: TGTGCCAGCAGCTTAGCGCTCCCGGGTAGGGAGCAGTACTTC.